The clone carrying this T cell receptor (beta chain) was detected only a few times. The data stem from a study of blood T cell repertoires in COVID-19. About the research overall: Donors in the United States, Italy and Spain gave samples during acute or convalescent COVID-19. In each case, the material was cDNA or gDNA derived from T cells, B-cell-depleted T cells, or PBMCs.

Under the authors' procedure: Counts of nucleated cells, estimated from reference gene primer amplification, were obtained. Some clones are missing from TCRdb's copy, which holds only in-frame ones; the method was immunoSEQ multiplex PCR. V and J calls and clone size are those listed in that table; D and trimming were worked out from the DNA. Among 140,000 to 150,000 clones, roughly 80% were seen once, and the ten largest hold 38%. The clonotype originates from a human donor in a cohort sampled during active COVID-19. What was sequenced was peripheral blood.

The CDR3 coding sequence is TGTGCCAGCAGTTCAATTCACTCTGGGGCCAACGTCCTGACTTTC. This translates into CASSSIHSGANVLTF. The J gene is TRBJ2-6, the V gene TRBV27; D gene uncertain. There are 15 residues in the CDR3. The V end was cut by 4 bases, the J end by 0 bases, with 7 bases between. Germline CDR1 reads MNHEY; CDR2 reads SMNVEV (reference sequence).